Below, one TCR beta chain is given with its context. Its antigen is not known. CDR3 size: 15 residues. V was cut by 4 bases and J by 2 bases, with 14 bases left in between. Measured with immunoSEQ multiplex PCR; TCRdb has only the in-frame clones, and not every one. The sample contains about 190,000 clones, more than 75% of which appear only once. The data originate from a study of cytomegalovirus exposure and HLA in healthy donors. General observations from the study: Reportedly, cytomegalovirus status was diagnosed with high sensitivity and specificity. The study found most TCR sequences rare, yet found some public TCRs in many donors.

Input material: PBMCs. V is TRBV5-3 and J is TRBJ2-3; D is ambiguous. TRBV5-3 is an ORF, and what it does is uncertain. The sequence came from a man aged 18 to 29 in good health and CMV-seropositive. CDR3 in DNA: TGTGCCAGAAGCGCCCCGACACGCAACACAGATACGCAGTATTTT. Its protein product is CARSAPTRNTDTQYF.